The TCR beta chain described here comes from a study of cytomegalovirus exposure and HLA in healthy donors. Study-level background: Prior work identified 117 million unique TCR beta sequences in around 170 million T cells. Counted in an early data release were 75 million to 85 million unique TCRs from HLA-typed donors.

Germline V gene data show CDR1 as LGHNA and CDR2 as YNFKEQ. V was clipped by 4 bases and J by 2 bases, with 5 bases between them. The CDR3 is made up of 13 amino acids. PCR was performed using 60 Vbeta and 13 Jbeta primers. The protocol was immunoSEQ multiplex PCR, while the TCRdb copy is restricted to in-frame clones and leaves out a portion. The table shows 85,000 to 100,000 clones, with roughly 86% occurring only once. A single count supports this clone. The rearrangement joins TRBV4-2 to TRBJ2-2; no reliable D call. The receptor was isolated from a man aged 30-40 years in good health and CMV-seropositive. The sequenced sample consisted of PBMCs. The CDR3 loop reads CASSLKNTGELFF. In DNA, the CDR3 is TGTGCCAGCAGCCTTAAAAACACCGGGGAGCTGTTTTTT.